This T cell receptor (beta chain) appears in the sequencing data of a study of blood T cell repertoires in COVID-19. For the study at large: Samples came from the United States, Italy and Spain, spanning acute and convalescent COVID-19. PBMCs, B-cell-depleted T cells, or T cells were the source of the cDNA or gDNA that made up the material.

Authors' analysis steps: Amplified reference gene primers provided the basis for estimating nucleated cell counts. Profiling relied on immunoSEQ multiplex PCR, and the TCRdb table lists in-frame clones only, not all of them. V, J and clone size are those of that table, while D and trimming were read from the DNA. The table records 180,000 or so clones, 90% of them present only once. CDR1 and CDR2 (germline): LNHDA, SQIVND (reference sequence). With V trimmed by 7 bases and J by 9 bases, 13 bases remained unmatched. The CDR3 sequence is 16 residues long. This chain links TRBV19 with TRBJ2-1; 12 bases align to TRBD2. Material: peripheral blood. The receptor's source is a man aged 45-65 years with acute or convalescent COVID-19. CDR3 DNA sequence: TGTGCCAGTACCCCCACTAGCGGGAGGACTACAAGTGAGCAGTTCTTC. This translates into CASTPTSGRTTSEQFF. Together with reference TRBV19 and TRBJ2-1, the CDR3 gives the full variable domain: DGGITQSPKYLFRKEGQNVTLSCEQNLNHDAMYWYRQDPGQGLRLIYYSQIVNDFQKGDIAEGYSVSREKKESFPLTVTSAQKNPTAFYLCASTPTSGRTTSEQFFGPGTRLTVL.